The 29 T cell receptor beta chains in this list originate from one sample, sequenced in a study of lymphopenia after photon versus proton radiotherapy. The data were produced by immunoSEQ multiplex PCR, yet TCRdb's version contains in-frame clones alone and is incomplete. The sample lists over 40,000 clones, roughly 90% occurring once. This sample comprised peripheral blood, obtained from a patient treated with photon-based radiotherapy. The receptors were gathered from a woman between 35 and 50 years old with cholangiocarcinoma.

V is TRBV5-1 and J is TRBJ1-1; a weak D match, TRBD1 (6 bases). Germline CDR1 reads SGHRS; CDR2 reads YFSETQ. The CDR3 length is 16 residues. Trimming took off 4 bases at V and 2 bases at J, with 18 bases between the two ends. CDR3 nucleotides: TGCGCCAGCAGCCCTCGAGGGGGATGGGGAAACACTGAAGCTTTCTTT. Translated: CASSPRGGWGNTEAFF.

The DNA of the CDR3 is TGTGCCAGCAGTCGGACAAAAACCTACGAGCAGTACTTC. Amino acid sequence: CASSRTKTYEQYF. The chain recombines TRBV28 with TRBJ2-7; tentatively, D is TRBD1 (5 bases). Germline V gives CDR1 MDHEN, CDR2 SYDVKM. V dropped 5 bases and J dropped 2 bases, with 10 bases sitting between them. The CDR3 is made up of 13 amino acids.

The CDR3 DNA reads TGTGCCAGCAGACTACAGGGGGTCTCTGAAGCTTTCTTT. Amino acids: CASRLQGVSEAFF. The chain recombines TRBV7-9 with TRBJ1-1; 8 positions agree with TRBD1. CDR1 and CDR2 (germline): SEHNR, FQNEAQ (reference sequence). Trimming cost V 6 bases and J 6 bases; bases outside gene matches: 6. The CDR3 totals 13 residues. The complete variable domain, with remaining parts taken from reference TRBV7-9 and TRBJ1-1, reads DTGVSQNPRHKITKRGQNVTFRCDPISEHNRLYWYRQTLGQGPEFLTYFQNEAQLEKSRLLSDRFSAERPKGSFSTLEIQRTEQGDSAMYLCASRLQGVSEAFFGQGTRLTVV.

This clone was recorded once. This rearrangement joins TRBV5-8 to TRBJ1-4, with TRBD1 matching over 8 bases. The ends lost 4 bases at V and 0 bases at J; junction bases unmatched: 2. This CDR3 has 15 amino acids. From germline, CDR1 is SGHTS and CDR2 YDEGEE. The CDR3 sequence: CASSKGQATNEKLFF. The CDR3 bases are TGTGCCAGCAGCAAGGGACAGGCAACTAATGAAAAACTGTTTTTT.

The rearrangement links TRBV10-3 to TRBJ1-1; 10 bases are a match to TRBD1. After removal of 6 bases from V and 1 base from J, the junction contained 5 bases not matched to a gene. Germline CDR1 reads ENHRY; CDR2 reads SYGVKD. There are 15 residues in the CDR3. The CDR3 sequence: CAIRGTGEGNTEAFF. In DNA, the CDR3 is TGTGCCATCAGGGGGACAGGGGAAGGGAACACTGAAGCTTTCTTT.

This clone occurred once. The rearrangement links TRBV2 to TRBJ1-2, with D unclear. The CDR3 is made up of 15 amino acids. Germline CDR1 reads SNHLY; CDR2 reads FYNNEI. V lost 3 bases, J lost 0 bases, and 11 bases lay in between. The DNA of the CDR3 is TGTGCCAGCAGTGAGGCACCCACAACTAACTATGGCTACACCTTC. This sequence encodes CASSEAPTTNYGYTF. Complete variable domain (other parts from reference TRBV2 and TRBJ1-2): EPEVTQTPSHQVTQMGQEVILRCVPISNHLYFYWYRQILGQKVEFLVSFYNNEISEKSEIFDDQFSVERPDGSNFTLKIRSTKLEDSAMYFCASSEAPTTNYGYTFGSGTRLTVV.

The chain uses TRBV7-2 and TRBJ2-1; D gene uncertain. Germline assignment: CDR1 SGHTA and CDR2 FQGNSA. Trimming left V 1 base short and J 4 bases short, with 5 bases between. The CDR3 runs to 13 residues. The CDR3 DNA reads TGTGCCAGCAGCTTAGAGTTTTACAATGAGCAGTTCTTC. This encodes CASSLEFYNEQFF. Full variable domain (outside the CDR3, taken from reference TRBV7-2 and TRBJ2-1): GAGVSQSPSNKVTEKGKDVELRCDPISGHTALYWYRQSLGQGLEFLIYFQGNSAPDKSGLPSDRFSAERTGGSVSTLTIQRTQQEDSAVYLCASSLEFYNEQFFGPGTRLTVL.

This chain connects TRBV30 to TRBJ1-5; no clear D. The length of the CDR3 is 14 residues. The germline V gene encodes CDR1 GTSNPN and CDR2 SVGIG (reference sequence). V lost 0 bases to trimming and J lost 3 bases, with 9 bases between them. The CDR3 coding sequence is TGTGCCTGGAGTGTGGGTCTAACCAATCAGCCCCAGCATTTT. It specifies CAWSVGLTNQPQHF.

This chain joins TRBV7-2 and TRBJ2-7; D unresolved. V was clipped by 5 bases and J by 6 bases, with 14 bases between them. The CDR3 runs to 13 residues. From germline, CDR1 is SGHTA and CDR2 FQGNSA. The chain's CDR3 is CASSLPFRPEQYF. CDR3 coding DNA: TGTGCCAGCAGCCTCCCATTCCGGCCCGAGCAGTACTTC.

The genes are TRBV11-2 and TRBJ2-5, with TRBD1 matching over 7 bases. The J call may be faulty, since TRBJ2-7 better matches the DNA end. CDR3 length: 15 amino acids. Per the germline V gene, CDR1 is SGHAT and CDR2 is FQNNGV. In DNA, the CDR3 is TGTGCCAGCAGCGATGGGACAGCTTCATTCTACGAGCAGTACTTC. Translating it yields CASSDGTASFYEQYF.

J is TRBJ2-1 and V is TRBV9, with 12 nucleotides matching TRBD2. Germline CDR1 is SGDLS and CDR2 is YYNGEE. This CDR3 spans 15 amino acids. The junction had 5 bases not matched to a gene; V was cut back by 4 bases and J by 6 bases. The chain's CDR3 is CASSPETSGGNEQFF. The CDR3 DNA follows: TGTGCCAGCAGCCCCGAGACTAGCGGGGGCAATGAGCAGTTCTTC.

This clone was counted once. V is TRBV7-2 and J is TRBJ2-1; 7 bases are shared with TRBD2. CDR3 length equals 15 residues. CDR1 is SGHTA, CDR2 FQGNSA, per germline. V lost 1 base and J lost 7; bases outside the gene matches: 7. The CDR3 DNA reads TGTGCCAGCAGCTTAGGGGGGAGGGCCGTGAATGAGCAGTTCTTC. It yields the protein CASSLGGRAVNEQFF.

The gene calls are TRBV11-3 and TRBJ2-6; 7 bases agree with TRBD1. CDR3 size: 16 residues. Per germline, CDR1 SGHNT and CDR2 YENEEA. Losses at the gene ends were 5 bases for V and 3 bases for J; bases not matched to a gene: 7. This CDR3 reads CASSVTGWGGANVLTF. The CDR3 nucleotides are TGTGCCAGCAGCGTGACAGGGTGGGGTGGGGCCAACGTCCTGACTTTC. Drawing the rest from reference TRBV11-3 and TRBJ2-6, the complete variable domain is EAGVVQSPRYKIIEKKQPVAFWCNPISGHNTLYWYLQNLGQGPELLIRYENEEAVDDSQLPKDRFSAERLKGVDSTLKIQPAELGDSAVYLCASSVTGWGGANVLTFGAGSRLTVL.

This sequence joins TRBV30 and TRBJ2-1; the D gene is possibly TRBD1 (5 bases). With 3 bases removed from V and 9 bases from J, the gap between germline ends came to 9 bases. Germline loops: CDR1 GTSNPN, CDR2 SVGIG (reference sequence). This CDR3 has 11 amino acids. The CDR3 loop is CAWSVQGEQFF. In DNA form, the CDR3 reads TGTGCCTGGAGCGTCCAGGGTGAGCAGTTCTTC.

The gene calls are TRBV6-1 and TRBJ2-2; D possibly corresponds to TRBD1 (5 bases). This CDR3 spans 14 amino acids. The germline V and J ends were trimmed by 3 bases and 7 bases, with 12 bases remaining between them. Germline CDR1 reads MNHNS; CDR2 reads SASEGT. CDR3 in amino acids: CASSDRDGSGELFF. The DNA of the CDR3 is TGTGCCAGCAGTGACAGGGATGGTAGCGGGGAGCTGTTTTTT.

The rearrangement joins TRBV5-1 to TRBJ2-7; 8 bases are a match to TRBD2. Germline loops: CDR1 SGHRS, CDR2 YFSETQ. Unmatched junction bases numbered 12, after V lost 4 bases and J lost 9 bases. This CDR3 contains 14 residues. The CDR3 DNA follows: TGCGCCAGCAGCCTGGCAGGGAGCGGGAGTCGGCAGTACTTC. This gives the protein CASSLAGSGSRQYF.

The chain couples TRBV19 to TRBJ2-7; D tentatively reads TRBD1 or TRBD2 (5 bases each). Germline CDR1 reads LNHDA; CDR2 reads SQIVND (reference sequence). CDR3 length: 14 residues. V lost 5 bases to trimming and J lost 7 bases, with 18 bases between them. CDR3 residues: CASSRGRTLGEQYF. The CDR3 region has the DNA TGTGCCAGTAGTCGGGGACGGACCCTCGGGGAGCAGTACTTC.

This clone was detected a few times. The chain employs TRBV4-2 and TRBJ1-5; D ambiguous. V lost 0 bases and J 6 bases, leaving 6 bases between the germline ends. This CDR3 has 13 residues. The V gene's germline CDR1 is LGHNA and CDR2 YNFKEQ. Written as DNA, the CDR3 is TGTGCCAGCAGCCAAGATCACGGTCAGCCCCAGCATTTT. Translated: CASSQDHGQPQHF.

J is TRBJ1-2 and V is TRBV11-2; 10 bases fit TRBD1. V lost 5 bases, J lost 0 bases, and 9 bases stayed unmatched. CDR1 and CDR2 (germline): SGHAT, FQNNGV. The CDR3 extends over 17 amino acids. The CDR3 DNA reads TGTGCCAGCAGCCCTTGGACAGGGGGGGCTTCTAACTATGGCTACACCTTC. Residues: CASSPWTGGASNYGYTF.

The chain joins TRBV11-2 to TRBJ1-3; the D is unclear. CDR3 length equals 15 residues. CDR1 SGHAT and CDR2 FQNNGV come from the germline V gene. V was trimmed by 5 bases and J by 0 bases, leaving 11 bases between them. For the CDR3, the DNA is TGTGCCAGCAGCAGAAACGGAAACTCTGGAAACACCATATATTTT. This sequence encodes CASSRNGNSGNTIYF.

The V gene is TRBV6-1, the J gene TRBJ2-7; 8 positions match TRBD2. Germline trimming cut 4 bases from V and 0 bases from J; bases unmatched to any gene: 5. Looked up from germline, CDR1 is MNHNS and CDR2 is SASEGT. The length of the CDR3 is 15 residues. The CDR3 loop is CASSAGSGGSYEQYF. The CDR3 nucleotides are TGTGCCAGCAGTGCCGGAAGCGGGGGCTCCTACGAGCAGTACTTC.

The rearrangement links TRBV27 to TRBJ1-1, with 9 bases lining up with TRBD1. This CDR3 spans 14 amino acids. V shed 6 bases and J 6 bases; nucleotides not matched to a gene: 8. Germline V CDR1 and CDR2: MNHEY, SMNVEV (reference sequence). The CDR3: CASRLQGAGAEAFF. As DNA, the CDR3 is TGTGCCAGCAGATTACAGGGGGCGGGCGCTGAAGCTTTCTTT.

The rearrangement links TRBV7-3 to TRBJ2-1; 9 positions agree with TRBD2. V lost 5 bases, J lost 8 bases, and 13 bases stayed unmatched. CDR3 length equals 16 residues. CDR1 is SGHTA, CDR2 FQGTGA, per germline. The CDR3, as DNA: TGTGCCAGCAGCCTGATGGCTAGCGGGGCACTCTATGAGCAGTTCTTC. This gives the protein CASSLMASGALYEQFF.

The rearrangement uses TRBV11-2 and TRBJ2-4, with a weak D call TRBD2 (6 bases). This CDR3 has 15 amino acids. V was cut by 6 bases and J by 8 bases, with 20 bases left in between. From germline, CDR1 is SGHAT and CDR2 FQNNGV. The CDR3 is CASSFGGPADDIQYF. The CDR3 DNA follows: TGTGCCAGCAGTTTCGGAGGGCCAGCAGACGACATTCAGTACTTC.

This clone was counted only a few times. The chain links TRBV19 to TRBJ1-1; weak D call: TRBD1 (5 bases). CDR3 length equals 13 residues. The ends were cut back, 5 bases at V and 1 base at J, with 8 bases in the middle. Germline V gene data show CDR1 as LNHDA and CDR2 as SQIVND (reference sequence). The CDR3 bases are TGTGCCAGTAGTTGGGGGAGGAACACTGAAGCTTTCTTT. Protein product: CASSWGRNTEAFF.

The rearrangement links TRBV28 to TRBJ2-3; 15 nucleotides agree with TRBD2. The junction had 4 bases not matched to a gene; V was cut back by 6 bases and J by 6 bases. Germline V gene data show CDR1 as MDHEN and CDR2 as SYDVKM. The CDR3 contains 15 residues. The DNA of the CDR3 is TGTGCCAGCAGACGGACTAGCGGGAGGGGGGATACGCAGTATTTT. Protein sequence: CASRRTSGRGDTQYF.

This clone has only one observation. The rearrangement links TRBV6-4 to TRBJ1-1; 7 nucleotides line up with TRBD1. The CDR3 contains 18 residues. From germline, CDR1 is MRHNA and CDR2 SNTAGT. The V and J ends lost 3 bases and 6 bases, in that order; junction bases with no gene match: 19. CDR3 nucleotides: TGTGCCAGCAGTGATTGGTGGTTCTCCGGGACAGAGCCTTCTGAAGCTTTCTTT. Protein sequence: CASSDWWFSGTEPSEAFF.

The sample holds one count of this clone. This rearrangement joins TRBV7-9 to TRBJ2-1; a possible D gene is TRBD2 (6 bases). V was pared by 4 bases and J by 4 bases, with 17 bases between. The CDR3 runs 16 residues. Germline-derived CDR1 and CDR2 are SEHNR and FQNEAQ (reference sequence). In DNA, the CDR3 is TGTGCCAGCAGCTCGACGCGGGACCCAGCGTACAATGAGCAGTTCTTC. It encodes CASSSTRDPAYNEQFF. Filled out from reference TRBV7-9 and TRBJ2-1, the complete variable domain reads DTGVSQNPRHKITKRGQNVTFRCDPISEHNRLYWYRQTLGQGPEFLTYFQNEAQLEKSRLLSDRFSAERPKGSFSTLEIQRTEQGDSAMYLCASSSTRDPAYNEQFFGPGTRLTVL.

The V gene is TRBV4-1, the J gene TRBJ1-3, with D perhaps TRBD1 (5 bases). V lost 3 bases to trimming and J lost 0 bases, with 18 bases between them. The CDR3 sequence is 18 residues long. Germline V CDR1 and CDR2: MGHRA, YSYEKL. The CDR3 DNA reads TGCGCCAGCAGCCATTTCCGGGACCCTCGCCCCTCTGGAAACACCATATATTTT. This codes for CASSHFRDPRPSGNTIYF.